The rows below give T cell receptor beta chains drawn from one sample of a study of T-cell reconstitution after alpha-beta-depleted transplantation in children. TCRdb fed the PCR reads into MiXCR, producing one record per CDR3 protein. The sample holds around 52,000 distinct CDR3 sequences, under 6.5% seen once. Sequences were derived from PBMCs, mostly from graft donor cells, sampled 60 days after TCRalphabeta/CD19-depleted stem cell transplant. These receptors were obtained from a female patient aged 2-15 years who had a stem cell transplant for aplastic anemia, so the T cells may come from the graft donor. Each CDR3 is given without its conserved first and last residue. Each record gives: J gene, CDR3 length, V gene, CDR3 protein.

TRBJ2-3	15	TRBV28	ASSPYYGGRPTDTQY
TRBJ2-7	12	TRBV20-1	SAGRTADPYEQY
TRBJ2-1	11	TRBV30	AWSYRGRNEQF
TRBJ2-7	10	TRBV20-1	SAQHALAGRS
TRBJ1-2	10	TRBV29-1	SVEFAGGGYT
TRBJ2-5	12	TRBV29-1	SVEIGLEGETQY
TRBJ2-5	12	TRBV4-2	ASSPNDRGETQY
TRBJ2-5	12	TRBV9	ASSSTGSGETQY
TRBJ2-1	13	TRBV20-1	SARVPGGATNEQF
TRBJ2-3	11	TRBV18	ASSPTSTDTQY
TRBJ2-2	12	TRBV5-1	ASSFPQGPGELF
TRBJ2-3	15	TRBV20-1	SARDLERGGPTDTQY
TRBJ1-1	14	TRBV20-1	SVRRRTRLVNTEAF
TRBJ2-7	12	TRBV5-4	ASSSSGGDYEQY
TRBJ1-5	14	TRBV6-2/TRBV6-3	ASSKTGTYSNQPQH
TRBJ2-1	13	TRBV5-1	ASSQQTSGGNEQF
TRBJ2-7	11	TRBV12-3/TRBV12-4	ASSLQTAYEQY
TRBJ2-1	11	TRBV20-1	SQGGRQNSEQF
TRBJ2-3	14	TRBV10-3	AISDVASTGVDTQY
TRBJ2-3	13	TRBV20-1	SARGVGGREDTQY
TRBJ2-7	14	TRBV5-1	ASSLDLGTAFYEQY
TRBJ2-1	13	TRBV12-3/TRBV12-4	ASSSTSGRANEQF
TRBJ2-1	13	TRBV5-1	ASSLAGLVLDEQF
TRBJ2-3	14	TRBV20-1	SATGRLAGSTDTQY
TRBJ2-3	11	TRBV20-1	SARGALRDTQY
TRBJ2-5	15	TRBV4-2	ASSPQSGGGTGETQY
TRBJ2-7	12	TRBV3-1	ASKVAGGSNEQY
TRBJ2-1	22	TRBV5-5	ASSLGSGVWDSGGIRSSYNEQF
TRBJ1-5	10	TRBV15	ATSRAGQPQH
TRBJ1-1	13	TRBV5-1	ASGPGTGGTFEAF
TRBJ2-1	12	TRBV20-1	SADLAGGPNEQF
TRBJ1-5	12	TRBV12-3/TRBV12-4	ASSRGYSNQPQH
TRBJ2-1	12	TRBV28	ASRGSNNYNEQF
TRBJ2-3	9	TRBV29-1	SVQSTDTQY
TRBJ1-4	14	TRBV20-1	SARYSVGGPNEKLF
TRBJ1-2	13	TRBV5-1	ASSLDPAPMGGYT
TRBJ2-3	15	TRBV5-6	ASSLGRQGVPTDTQY
TRBJ2-7	11	TRBV20-1	SALGQGSHEQY
TRBJ1-5	11	TRBV7-2	ASSSSDRQPQH
TRBJ2-3	14	TRBV29-1	SVQSGRASSTDTQY
TRBJ2-2	13	TRBV11-2	ASSTSGITTGELF